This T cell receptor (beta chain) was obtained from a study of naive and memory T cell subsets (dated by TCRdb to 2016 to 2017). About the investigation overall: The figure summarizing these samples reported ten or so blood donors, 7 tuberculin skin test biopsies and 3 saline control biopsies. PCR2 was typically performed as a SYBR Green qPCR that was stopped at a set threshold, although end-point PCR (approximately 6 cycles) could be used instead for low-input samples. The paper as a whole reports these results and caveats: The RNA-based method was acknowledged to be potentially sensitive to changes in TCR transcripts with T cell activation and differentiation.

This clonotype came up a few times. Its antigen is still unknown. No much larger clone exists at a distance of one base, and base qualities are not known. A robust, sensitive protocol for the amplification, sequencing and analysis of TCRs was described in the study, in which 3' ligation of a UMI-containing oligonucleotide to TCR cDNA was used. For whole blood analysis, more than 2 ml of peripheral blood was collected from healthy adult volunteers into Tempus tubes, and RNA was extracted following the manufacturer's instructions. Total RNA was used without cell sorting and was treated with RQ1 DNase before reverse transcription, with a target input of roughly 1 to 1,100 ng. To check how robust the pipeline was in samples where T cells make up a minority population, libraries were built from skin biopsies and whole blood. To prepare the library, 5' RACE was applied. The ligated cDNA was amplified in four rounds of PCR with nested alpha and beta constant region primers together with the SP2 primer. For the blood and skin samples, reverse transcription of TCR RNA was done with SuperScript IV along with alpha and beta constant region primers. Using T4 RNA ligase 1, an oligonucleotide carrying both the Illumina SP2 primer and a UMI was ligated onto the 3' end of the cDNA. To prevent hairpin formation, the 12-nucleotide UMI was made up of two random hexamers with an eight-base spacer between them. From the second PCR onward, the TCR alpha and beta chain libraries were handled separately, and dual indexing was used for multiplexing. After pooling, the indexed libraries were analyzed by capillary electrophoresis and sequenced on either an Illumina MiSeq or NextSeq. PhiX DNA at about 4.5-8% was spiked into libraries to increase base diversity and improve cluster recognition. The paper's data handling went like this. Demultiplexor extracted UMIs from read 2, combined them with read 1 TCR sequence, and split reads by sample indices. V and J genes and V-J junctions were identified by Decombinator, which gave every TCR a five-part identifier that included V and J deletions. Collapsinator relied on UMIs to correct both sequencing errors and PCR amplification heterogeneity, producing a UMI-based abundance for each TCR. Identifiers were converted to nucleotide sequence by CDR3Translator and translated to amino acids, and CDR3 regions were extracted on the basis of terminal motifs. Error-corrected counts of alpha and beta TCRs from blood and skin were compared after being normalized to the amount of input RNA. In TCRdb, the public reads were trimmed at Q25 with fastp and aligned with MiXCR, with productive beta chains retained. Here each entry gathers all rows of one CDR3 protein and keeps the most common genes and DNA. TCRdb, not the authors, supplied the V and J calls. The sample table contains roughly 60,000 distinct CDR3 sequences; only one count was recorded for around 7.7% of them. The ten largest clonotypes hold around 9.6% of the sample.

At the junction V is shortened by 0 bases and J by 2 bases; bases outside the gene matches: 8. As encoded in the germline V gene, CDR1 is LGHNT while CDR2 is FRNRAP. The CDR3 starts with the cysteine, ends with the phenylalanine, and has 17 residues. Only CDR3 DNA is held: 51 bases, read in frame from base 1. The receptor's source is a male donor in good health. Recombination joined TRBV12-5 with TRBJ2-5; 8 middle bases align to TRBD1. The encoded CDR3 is CASGLVGWDRLQETQYF. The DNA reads TGTGCTAGTGGTTTGGTAGGATGGGACAGGCTTCAAGAGACCCAGTACTTC.